This T cell receptor beta chain was identified in a study of blood T cell repertoires in COVID-19 (TCRdb year 2020). Looking at the study overall: The collaborator samples originated in the United States, Italy and Spain and spanned the acute and convalescent phases of COVID-19. The samples were drawn from two sources: the first 160 participants of the ongoing ImmuneRACE study, and 1,200 or so subjects contributed by 6 global collaborators. The repertoires were released in a freely available public database meant as a resource for research on the immune response to SARS-CoV-2. The sample metadata nearly always contained a de-identified subject ID, COVID-19 status, age in years and sex. Where HLA class I and class II types were available, the types were taken from metadata supplied by the sample provider, not from assay-based typing. The material from the prospective study consisted of cDNA or gDNA derived from T cells, B-cell-depleted T cells, or PBMCs. Subjects who had been exposed to COVID-19, were actively infected with it, or had recovered from it provided the deeply sampled blood TCRbeta repertoires that made up the dataset. What the authors observed across the whole study: The quantity of clinical and demographic metadata differed by source and by participant and was supplied without curation.

A note on this clone: Its target antigen remains unknown. No base-level quality is on record; no much larger clone is a single base apart.

The collaborating institutions used their own protocols to collect whole blood in K2EDTA tubes. For TCRbeta analysis, collaborators shipped samples as frozen whole blood, isolated PBMCs, or DNA extracted from either of those sample types. The immunoSEQ Assay, a bias-controlled multiplex PCR, was used to amplify TCRbeta CDR3 regions from genomic DNA. Processing in the source paper ran as follows. The number of nucleated cells in each sample was estimated by amplification of reference gene primers within the assay. To quantify the absolute abundance of each unique TCRbeta CDR3 rearrangement, sequence reads were collapsed and filtered. Productive Simpson clonality was computed per sample as the square root of Simpson's diversity index over productive rearrangements. Held by TCRdb, this immuneACCESS table contains in-frame sequences only and omits some clones. Under half of the omission traces to an unresolved V gene where checked; the cause of the rest is unknown. From that table come the V and J calls and clone size; the DNA was used to work out D and trimming. The sample has 45,000 to 55,000 clones on record, around four fifths of them singletons. The biggest ten clones account for less than 6% of the sample.

The clonotype was recovered from a human donor in a cohort sampled during active COVID-19. The sequencing input was peripheral blood.

DNA sequence: TGCAGCGCCGCCCAGGGTCCAGAGACCCAGTACTTC. Translated, it reads CSAAQGPETQYF. The chain is encoded by TRBV29-1 joined to TRBJ2-5; the D gene is perhaps TRBD1, from 5 matching bases. CDR1 and CDR2, per the germline V gene, are SQVTM and ANQGSEA. The CDR3 sequence holds 12 residues, the cysteine and phenylalanine included. Left in the record is the CDR3 DNA by itself, 36 bases read in frame from the first base. The junction shows trimming of 7 bases on V and 4 bases on J, plus 13 bases between the germline ends.